The 27 T cell receptor beta chains listed next were all sequenced from one sample in a study of T cell responses to AZD1222 COVID-19 vaccine. Profiled with immunoSEQ multiplex PCR; TCRdb holds only in-frame clones, not every one. The table lists about 150,000 clones, around 93% of them singletons. The sequencing here drew on peripheral blood, taken 28 days after the second AZD1222 dose. Every receptor here comes from an adult who received the AZD1222 COVID-19 vaccine.

This chain links TRBV24-1 with TRBJ2-1, with 7 positions matching TRBD1. The CDR3 runs 14 residues. Trimming removed 4 bases from V and 8 bases from J; junction bases left unmatched: 7. The germline V gene encodes CDR1 KGHDR and CDR2 SFDVKD. The chain's CDR3 is CATSDPTGVDEQFF. The CDR3 DNA follows: TGTGCCACCAGTGACCCTACAGGGGTCGATGAGCAGTTCTTC.

The chain links TRBV12-3 or TRBV12-4 to TRBJ2-2; D is perhaps TRBD2 (6 bases). This CDR3 comprises 13 residues. Deletions cut 6 bases from V and 7 bases from J, with 12 bases between. The CDR3 region is CASSLQAGGELFF. The CDR3 nucleotides are TGTGCCAGCAGCCTACAAGCGGGCGGGGAGCTGTTTTTT.

The rearrangement joins TRBV6-2 or TRBV6-3 to TRBJ2-7; no reliable D call. This CDR3 region has 16 residues. Germline CDR1 is MNHEY and CDR2 is SVGEGT. V shed 0 bases and J shed 0 bases, with 12 bases lying between them. This CDR3 is CASSYSFRVSSYEQYF. CDR3 coding DNA: TGTGCCAGCAGTTACTCGTTCCGGGTGAGCTCCTACGAGCAGTACTTC.

V is TRBV24-1 and J is TRBJ2-5; 10 bases are a match to TRBD2. TRBJ2-7 explains the end of the DNA better; the J call may be wrong. The CDR3 length is 15 residues. Germline CDR1 is KGHDR and CDR2 is SFDVKD. The CDR3 nucleotides read TGTGCCACCAGTCGGGCTAGCGGGAGCTCCTACGAGCAGTACTTC. Amino acid sequence: CATSRASGSSYEQYF.

V gene TRBV6-5 combines with J gene TRBJ1-5; D is unclear. The CDR3 is 15 residues long. The V gene lost 6 bases and the J gene lost 6 bases, with 18 bases spanning the gap. The V gene's germline CDR1 is MNHEY and CDR2 SVGAGI. The CDR3 bases are TGTGCCAGCAGCCCCGTAGGAGGGAGGATTCAGCCCCAGCATTTT. Its translation is CASSPVGGRIQPQHF.

The chain carries TRBV6-4 and TRBJ2-2, with TRBD1 as a possible D gene (5 bases). This CDR3 spans 17 amino acids. Germline V CDR1 and CDR2: MRHNA, SNTAGT. V was pared by 5 bases and J by 5 bases, with 21 bases between. CDR3 protein: CASSSTLYDSYTGELFF. The CDR3 nucleotides read TGTGCCAGCAGTTCGACCCTCTACGACAGTTATACCGGGGAGCTGTTTTTT.

This clone was counted once. This chain joins TRBV4-2 and TRBJ1-5, with D perhaps TRBD1 (5 bases). This CDR3 is 12 amino acids long. Deletions cut 6 bases from V and 7 bases from J, with 10 bases between. Germline-derived CDR1 and CDR2 are LGHNA and YNFKEQ. The CDR3 region has the DNA TGTGCCAGCAGGAGGGACGGGCAGCCCCAGCATTTT. This sequence encodes CASRRDGQPQHF.

The chain links TRBV6-6 to TRBJ1-4; the D gene is possibly TRBD1 (5 bases). V was cut by 6 bases and J by 4 bases, with 15 bases left in between. CDR1 and CDR2 (germline): MNHNY, SVGAGI (reference sequence). The CDR3 spans 15 residues. In nucleotides, the CDR3 is TGTGCCAGCAGGTCTTTGGGACGGCATAATGAAAAACTGTTTTTT. Translating gives CASRSLGRHNEKLFF.

V gene TRBV6-6 combines with J gene TRBJ2-2; 10 nucleotides match TRBD1. Losses at the gene ends were 5 bases for V and 6 bases for J; bases not matched to a gene: 15. The germline gives CDR1 MNHNY, CDR2 SVGAGI (reference sequence). The CDR3 covers 18 residues. DNA of the CDR3: TGTGCCAGCAGTCCAAATCACTGGGGGACAGGGGTTCCCGGGGAGCTGTTTTTT. This encodes CASSPNHWGTGVPGELFF.

The chain carries TRBV7-9 and TRBJ1-2; D is unresolved. Germline V gives CDR1 SEHNR, CDR2 FQNEAQ (reference sequence). V lost 5 bases to trimming and J lost 5 bases, with 12 bases between them. CDR3 length: 13 amino acids. CDR3 loop: CASSPKEQYGYTF. CDR3 nucleotide sequence: TGTGCCAGCAGCCCCAAGGAACAGTATGGCTACACCTTC. Full variable domain (rest looked up from reference TRBV7-9 and TRBJ1-2): DTGVSQNPRHKITKRGQNVTFRCDPISEHNRLYWYRQTLGQGPEFLTYFQNEAQLEKSRLLSDRFSAERPKGSFSTLEIQRTEQGDSAMYLCASSPKEQYGYTFGSGTRLTVV.

The chain links TRBV18 to TRBJ1-4, with 10 bases aligning to TRBD1. With 6 bases clipped from V and 7 bases from J, the junction kept 8 bases outside the gene matches. Germline V gives CDR1 KGHSH, CDR2 LQKENI. CDR3 length equals 15 residues. Written as DNA, the CDR3 is TGTGCCAGCTCTCGGGACAGGGGATCAGGTGAAAAACTGTTTTTT. The encoded protein is CASSRDRGSGEKLFF.

This clone was detected only a few times. The chain is built from TRBV6-1 and TRBJ1-6, with TRBD1 matching over 7 bases. V dropped 0 bases and J dropped 7; count of bases not matched to a gene: 0. The CDR3 covers 14 residues. Per the germline V gene, CDR1 is MNHNS and CDR2 is SASEGT. CDR3 sequence reads: CASSEATGNSPLHF. Here the CDR3 DNA reads TGTGCCAGCAGTGAAGCGACAGGGAATTCACCCCTCCACTTT.

J is TRBJ1-2 and V is TRBV10-2; TRBD1 matches 8 bases. Germline CDR1 and CDR2: WSHSY and SAAADI. V dropped 8 bases and J dropped 2; count of bases not matched to a gene: 10. The CDR3 is 15 residues long. The CDR3 protein is CASAGTGAINYGYTF. CDR3 coding DNA: TGCGCCAGCGCCGGGACAGGTGCCATAAACTATGGCTACACCTTC.

V and J are TRBV5-8 and TRBJ2-1; 10 bases are a match to TRBD2. V lost 0 bases to trimming and J lost 2 bases; unmatched junction nucleotides: 2. Germline values: CDR1 SGHTS, CDR2 YDEGEE. The length of the CDR3 is 16 residues. The CDR3, as DNA: TGTGCCAGCAGCTTGGTAGCGGGGGGCCCCTACAATGAGCAGTTCTTC. Protein product: CASSLVAGGPYNEQFF.

The rearrangement links TRBV9 to TRBJ1-1; maybe TRBD1 (6 bases). The CDR3 sequence is 15 residues long. CDR1 SGDLS and CDR2 YYNGEE come from the germline V gene. The germline V and J ends were trimmed by 0 bases and 4 bases, with 13 bases remaining between them. CDR3 sequence: CASSVEEGDFTEAFF. CDR3 in DNA: TGTGCCAGCAGCGTAGAGGAGGGGGACTTCACTGAAGCTTTCTTT.

This chain uses TRBV11-2 with TRBJ2-7; D call uncertain. The CDR3 spans 13 residues. V lost 3 bases, J lost 12 bases, and 18 bases lay in between. Germline-derived CDR1 and CDR2 are SGHAT and FQNNGV. The CDR3 region is CASSFRTATSRYF. CDR3 DNA: TGTGCCAGCAGCTTCAGAACGGCTACATCGCGGTACTTC.

The V and J genes are TRBV4-2 and TRBJ2-7; perhaps TRBD2 as D (5 bases). The CDR3 contains 14 residues. The germline CDR1 and CDR2 sequences are LGHNA and YNFKEQ. V was cut by 6 bases and J by 3 bases, with 15 bases left in between. CDR3 nucleotide sequence: TGTGCCAGCAGACAAAGCGGTAACCGCTACGAGCAGTACTTC. Amino acids: CASRQSGNRYEQYF.

The chain carries TRBV5-4 and TRBJ1-2; 7 bases agree with TRBD1. From germline, CDR1 is SGHNT and CDR2 YYREEE (reference sequence). The junction had 3 bases not matched to a gene; V was cut back by 3 bases and J by 1 base. This CDR3 is 14 amino acids long. CDR3 nucleotide sequence: TGTGCCAGCAGCTCGGACAGGAATAACTATGGCTACACCTTC. Translating gives CASSSDRNNYGYTF.

This chain joins TRBV7-9 and TRBJ1-1, with D possibly matching TRBD1 (5 bases). V shed 9 bases and J shed 4 bases, with 27 bases lying between them. Germline values: CDR1 SEHNR, CDR2 FQNEAQ (reference sequence). The CDR3 has 17 residues. The CDR3 DNA follows: TGTGCCAGTAATCAGGGTACTATCCCCCATTCGGGCACTGAAGCTTTCTTT. Translating it yields CASNQGTIPHSGTEAFF.

The chain carries TRBV5-4 and TRBJ1-1; D gene unclear. Trimming left V 8 bases short and J 1 base short, with 15 bases between. This CDR3 spans 14 amino acids. Germline lookup yields CDR1 SGHNT and CDR2 YYREEE (reference sequence). The CDR3 is CASGDRVGNTEAFF. CDR3 nucleotides: TGTGCCAGTGGAGACCGGGTGGGGAACACTGAAGCTTTCTTT.

The chain carries TRBV5-6 and TRBJ2-7, with 7 bases aligning to TRBD2. Germline-derived CDR1 and CDR2 are SGHDT and YYEEEE. The CDR3 contains 15 residues. The V segment lost 1 base and the J segment 0 bases; nucleotides outside the gene matches: 4. The CDR3 protein is CASSLRSGVSYEQYF. The CDR3 DNA reads as TGTGCCAGCAGCTTGCGAAGCGGGGTCTCCTACGAGCAGTACTTC.

This sequence joins TRBV28 and TRBJ1-4; D is undetermined. The V end lost 3 bases, the J end lost 0 bases, and 14 bases lay between the germline ends. The CDR3 is made up of 17 amino acids. Germline values: CDR1 MDHEN, CDR2 SYDVKM. The CDR3 nucleotides are TGTGCCAGCAGTTTTCTGAACGAAAAAACAACTAATGAAAAACTGTTTTTT. Its translation is CASSFLNEKTTNEKLFF.

In its sample, this clone was seen once. This chain uses TRBV18 with TRBJ2-7, with a tentative D call TRBD2 (5 bases). V was trimmed by 3 bases and J by 2 bases, leaving 20 bases between them. CDR3 size: 17 residues. Germline assignment: CDR1 KGHSH and CDR2 LQKENI. CDR3 DNA sequence: TGTGCCAGCTCACCTAGAGGACCCCGGACTGAGACCTACGAGCAGTACTTC. Protein sequence: CASSPRGPRTETYEQYF.

The gene calls are TRBV10-3 and TRBJ1-2; D unresolved. CDR1 is ENHRY and CDR2 is SYGVKD in the germline V gene. V lost 3 bases, J lost 5 bases, and 13 bases lay in between. The CDR3 length is 14 residues. CDR3 region: CAISESWQLYGYTF. The CDR3 DNA follows: TGTGCCATCAGTGAAAGTTGGCAGCTGTATGGCTACACCTTC.

The CDR3 region has the DNA TGCGCCAGCAGCAACCCGGGACAGGGTTTGGGAAATTCACCCCTCCACTTT. Its protein is CASSNPGQGLGNSPLHF. This chain uses TRBV5-1 with TRBJ1-6; 9 bases agree with TRBD1. This CDR3 is built from 17 residues. V was pared by 4 bases and J by 7 bases, with 12 bases of the junction left unmatched. Germline CDR1 reads SGHRS; CDR2 reads YFSETQ.

This clone appeared once. J is TRBJ1-1 and V is TRBV21-1; whether TRBD1, the table's D call, matches the DNA was not checked. TRBV21-1 is a recognized pseudogene. CDR3 length equals 15 residues. CDR3 region: CASSKEHDRETEAFF. The CDR3 nucleotides read TGTGCCAGCAGCAAAGAACATGACAGGGAAACTGAAGCTTTCTTT.

The CDR3 here is CASSRGRSYEQYF. Here the CDR3 DNA reads TGTGCCAGTAGTAGGGGGAGGTCCTACGAGCAGTACTTC. This chain links TRBV19 with TRBJ2-7; a possible D gene is TRBD2 (6 bases). The V end was cut by 4 bases, the J end by 1 base, with 8 bases between. CDR1 LNHDA and CDR2 SQIVND come from the germline V gene (reference sequence). The CDR3 runs 13 residues. The complete variable domain, with remaining parts taken from reference TRBV19 and TRBJ2-7, reads DGGITQSPKYLFRKEGQNVTLSCEQNLNHDAMYWYRQDPGQGLRLIYYSQIVNDFQKGDIAEGYSVSREKKESFPLTVTSAQKNPTAFYLCASSRGRSYEQYFGPGTRLTVT.